The T cell receptor (beta chain) described here comes from a study of T cell responses to AZD1222 COVID-19 vaccine. Study as a whole: Analysis merged second doses at about 4 or about 12 weeks. General study findings and limits: Donors, mostly white British, included more females; clonal diversity was possibly underestimated. Spike regions recognized by vaccine-associated CD4 TCRs spanned the protein, led by 160-218 and 743-854.

Turning to this clone: The antigen is not known.

Clones were sequenced by immunoSEQ multiplex PCR, and TCRdb holds only the in-frame ones, with some missing. This table holds 100,000 to 150,000 clones, under 90% found once. The CDR3 extends over 15 amino acids. V was pared by 4 bases and J by 8 bases, with 18 bases between. Per the germline V gene, CDR1 is SGHRS and CDR2 is YFSETQ. This receptor was identified in an adult in good health. The chain joins TRBV5-1 to TRBJ1-4, with D perhaps TRBD1 (6 bases). The material sequenced was peripheral blood, taken on day 0 of AZD1222 vaccination. The CDR3 spells CASSDYPGTPEKLFF. CDR3 coding DNA: TGCGCCAGCAGCGACTATCCCGGGACACCCGAAAAACTGTTTTTT.